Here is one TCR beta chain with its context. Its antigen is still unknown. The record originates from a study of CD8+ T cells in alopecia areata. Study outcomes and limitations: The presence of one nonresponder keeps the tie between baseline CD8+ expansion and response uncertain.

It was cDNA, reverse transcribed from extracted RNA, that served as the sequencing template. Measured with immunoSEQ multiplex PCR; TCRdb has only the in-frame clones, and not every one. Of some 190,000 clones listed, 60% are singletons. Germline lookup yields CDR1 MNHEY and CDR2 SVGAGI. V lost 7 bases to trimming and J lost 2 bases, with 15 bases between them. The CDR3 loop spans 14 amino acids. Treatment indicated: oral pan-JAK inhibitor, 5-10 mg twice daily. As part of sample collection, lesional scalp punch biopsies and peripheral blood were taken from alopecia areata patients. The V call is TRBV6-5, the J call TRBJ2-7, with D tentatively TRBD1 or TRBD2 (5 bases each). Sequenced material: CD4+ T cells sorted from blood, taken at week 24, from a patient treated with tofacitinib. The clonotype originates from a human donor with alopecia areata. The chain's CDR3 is CASTSGSGTYEQYF. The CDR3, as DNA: TGTGCCAGCACCTCAGGGAGTGGGACCTACGAGCAGTACTTC.